One sample yielded the 6 T cell receptor beta chains listed below, sequenced in a study of blood T cell repertoires in COVID-19. Only in-frame clones appear in the TCRdb table, and some are missing; sequencing was by immunoSEQ multiplex PCR. The data show 200,000 to 300,000 clones, 92% seen once. Sequenced input: peripheral blood. The receptors stem from a young man with COVID-19, enrolled during active disease.

CDR3 bases: TGTGCCAGAAGCCGAGACCCGACAGGGCTGCGCGAGCAGTACTTC. This gives the protein CARSRDPTGLREQYF. The chain has TRBV5-3 and TRBJ2-7; TRBD1 matches 7 bases. TRBV5-3 is given ORF status, its function remaining uncertain. The CDR3 contains 15 residues. Losses at the gene ends were 4 bases for V and 6 bases for J; bases not matched to a gene: 13.

V and J are TRBV18 and TRBJ2-5; tentatively, D is TRBD1 (5 bases). The V and J ends lost 1 base and 5 bases respectively, with 17 bases between them. This CDR3 has 16 amino acids. Germline assignment: CDR1 KGHSH and CDR2 LQKENI. The CDR3 DNA follows: TGTGCCAGCTCACCACAGAGTCCAGGGTACGGGGAGACCCAGTACTTC. Encoded protein: CASSPQSPGYGETQYF.

This chain joins TRBV24-1 and TRBJ2-5; 8 positions agree with TRBD1. J was trimmed by 5 bases and V by 2 bases; bases with no gene match: 9. The CDR3 extends over 16 amino acids. Germline V gene sequence: CDR1 KGHDR, CDR2 SFDVKD. The CDR3 reads CATSDSGQGGGETQYF. The CDR3 nucleotides read TGTGCCACCAGTGATTCCGGACAGGGAGGAGGGGAGACCCAGTACTTC.

The genes are TRBV4-1 and TRBJ1-4; 8 positions agree with TRBD1. The CDR3 runs to 16 residues. CDR1 is MGHRA and CDR2 is YSYEKL in the germline V gene. Losses at the gene ends were 4 bases for V and 7 bases for J; bases not matched to a gene: 11. CDR3 in amino acids: CASSPNDRGTGEKLFF. CDR3 nucleotide sequence: TGCGCCAGCAGCCCCAATGACAGGGGTACGGGTGAAAAACTGTTTTTT.

This sequence joins TRBV7-3 and TRBJ1-1; 9 nucleotides agree with TRBD1. Germline lookup yields CDR1 SGHTA and CDR2 FQGTGA. The length of the CDR3 is 13 residues. V lost 5 bases and J lost 6; bases outside the gene matches: 4. CDR3 DNA: TGTGCCAGCAGCCCACAGGGGGCAGCTGAAGCTTTCTTT. Residues: CASSPQGAAEAFF.

J is TRBJ1-2 and V is TRBV28; possible D gene TRBD1, 5 bases. This CDR3 has 13 amino acids. Trimming removed 3 bases from V and 8 bases from J, with 13 bases in between. CDR1 and CDR2 (germline): MDHEN, SYDVKM. This CDR3 is CASSFRQTQGYTF. The CDR3 bases are TGTGCCAGCAGTTTTAGACAGACGCAAGGCTACACCTTC.